This entry features one T cell receptor (beta chain) sequence. This sample was included in a study of early T cells in non-severe SARS-CoV-2 infection. In the study overall: Bulk RNA isolated from unsorted whole blood underwent sequencing; chains were not paired.

The library protocol tagged individual cDNA molecules with unique molecular identifiers. TCRdb reprocessed the 5' RACE reads via MiXCR and lists one record per CDR3 protein. The sample has under 40,000 distinct CDR3 sequences, almost 6% seen once; the top ten hold around 7.6%. The sequenced sample was whole blood. The receptor was isolated from an adult who was a healthcare worker with PCR-confirmed SARS-CoV-2 infection or an uninfected control (not recorded which).

In nucleotides, the CDR3 is TGTGCCAGCAAGTTTGCGGGAGGGAAGACCCAGTACTTC. It yields the protein CASKFAGGKTQYF. J is TRBJ2-5 and V is TRBV14, with 9 bases aligning to TRBD2. Germline loops: CDR1 SGHDN, CDR2 FVKESK. Losses at the gene ends were 7 bases for V and 6 bases for J; bases not matched to a gene: 6. This CDR3 region has 13 residues.